Presented here are 17 T cell receptor beta chains from one specimen sequenced in a study of blood T cells in healthy people across ages. A second PCR, run for about 7 to 11 cycles, used a sample-barcoded 5' primer plus a J-beta primer mix. Each CDR3 protein is one row after TCRdb ran MiXCR on the 5' RACE reads. The profile shows about a million distinct CDR3 sequences, roughly 51% of them singletons. Material for sequencing was blood. Receptor source: a woman aged 55-70 years in good health.

The V and J genes are TRBV30 and TRBJ1-1; D not certain. This CDR3 is 13 amino acids long. Trimming removed 2 bases at V and 4 bases at J, with 11 bases between. Germline V gene lookup returns CDR1 GTSNPN and CDR2 SVGIG (reference sequence). The CDR3, as DNA: TGTGCCTGGAGTTGGGCCGTGGGCACTGAAGCTTTCTTT. Translation: CAWSWAVGTEAFF.

The genes are TRBV7-2 and TRBJ2-5, with 7 bases identical to TRBD2. From germline, CDR1 is SGHTA and CDR2 FQGNSA. The CDR3 runs 16 residues. V was pared by 1 base and J by 2 bases, with 7 bases of the junction left unmatched. The CDR3 DNA sequence: TGTGCCAGCAGCTTAGACAGATTAGCGGGTCAAGAGACCCAGTACTTC. Its translation is CASSLDRLAGQETQYF.

This chain connects TRBV2 to TRBJ2-4; TRBD1 matches 9 bases. This CDR3 has 13 residues. CDR1 is SNHLY and CDR2 is FYNNEI in the germline V gene. After removal of 10 bases from V and 2 bases from J, the junction contained 3 bases not matched to a gene. The CDR3 spells CATGQGSKNIQYF. CDR3 nucleotide sequence: TGTGCCACAGGACAGGGGTCCAAAAACATTCAGTACTTC.

This clonotype has more than one count but fewer than ten. The chain joins TRBV5-1 to TRBJ1-5; D is undetermined. V was trimmed by 0 bases and J by 4 bases, leaving 11 bases between them. This CDR3 region has 15 residues. Germline V gene lookup returns CDR1 SGHRS and CDR2 YFSETQ. The CDR3 bases are TGCGCCAGCAGCTTGGACGGAATCGGAAATCAGCCCCAGCATTTT. It specifies CASSLDGIGNQPQHF.

The chain carries TRBV12-3 or TRBV12-4 and TRBJ2-3, with D uncertain. Trimming pared 3 bases from V and 1 base from J, leaving 11 bases between. The CDR3 is 15 amino acids. CDR3 bases: TGTGCCAGCAGTTTCTTTCGGAGCGGCACAGATACGCAGTATTTT. As protein: CASSFFRSGTDTQYF.

The chain is built from TRBV2 and TRBJ2-6; the match to TRBD1 covers 8 bases. This CDR3 is built from 15 residues. CDR1 and CDR2 (germline): SNHLY, FYNNEI. J lost 3 bases, V lost 6 bases, and 4 bases had no gene match. CDR3 protein: CASSRGPGGANVLTF. Written as DNA, the CDR3 is TGTGCCAGCAGCAGGGGGCCTGGTGGGGCCAACGTCCTGACTTTC.

The rearrangement links TRBV18 to TRBJ2-7, with 11 positions matching TRBD2. The junction had 4 bases not matched to a gene; V was cut back by 3 bases and J by 0 bases. CDR3 length: 16 residues. Looked up from germline, CDR1 is KGHSH and CDR2 is LQKENI. CDR3 in DNA: TGTGCCAGCTCACCGGGACTAGCGGAATACTCCTACGAGCAGTACTTC. Protein: CASSPGLAEYSYEQYF.

This clonotype has a count of ten or more. The rearrangement links TRBV27 to TRBJ2-7; D may be TRBD1 (6 bases). V was pared by 6 bases and J by 3 bases, with 12 bases between. The CDR3 length is 13 residues. The germline CDR1 and CDR2 sequences are MNHEY and SMNVEV (reference sequence). CDR3 coding DNA: TGTGCCAGCAGCCCCGGACAGCTCTACGAGCAGTACTTC. Its translation: CASSPGQLYEQYF.

There are a few counts of this clonotype. The chain couples TRBV6-6 to TRBJ2-4; the D gene is possibly TRBD1 (6 bases). Deletions cut 2 bases from V and 8 bases from J, with 19 bases between. The CDR3 loop spans 16 amino acids. The germline CDR1 and CDR2 sequences are MNHNY and SVGAGI (reference sequence). CDR3 loop: CASSYGQAHNRDIQYF. CDR3 nucleotide sequence: TGTGCCAGCAGTTACGGCCAGGCCCACAACAGGGACATTCAGTACTTC.

The V call is TRBV4-3, the J call TRBJ2-3; the match to TRBD2 covers 10 bases. The trim removed 0 bases at V and 3 bases at J, leaving 3 bases unmatched. This CDR3 has 16 amino acids. In germline, CDR1 is LGHNA, CDR2 YSLEER. Here the CDR3 reads CASSQELAGRTDTQYF. As DNA, the CDR3 is TGCGCCAGCAGCCAAGAACTAGCGGGGCGTACAGATACGCAGTATTTT.

To note about this clonotype: Since a much larger clone is just one base distant, this may be a read error. The chain couples TRBV29-1 to TRBJ2-5, with 11 positions matching TRBD1. Germline CDR1 and CDR2: SQVTM and ANQGSEA. The V segment lost 6 bases and the J segment 11 bases; nucleotides outside the gene matches: 8. The CDR3 loop spans 12 amino acids. The DNA of the CDR3 is TGCAGCGTCGGACAGGGGGCTTACGTGCAGTACTTC. Encoded protein: CSVGQGAYVQYF. The whole variable domain, remainder taken from reference TRBV29-1 and TRBJ2-5, is SAVISQKPSRDICQRGTSLTIQCQVDSQVTMMFWYRQQPGQSLTLIATANQGSEATYESGFVIDKFPISRPNLTFSTLTVSNMSPEDSSIYLCSVGQGAYVQYFGPGTRLLVL.

J is TRBJ1-6 and V is TRBV20-1, with D possibly being TRBD1 (5 bases). The germline V gene encodes CDR1 DFQATT and CDR2 SNEGSKA (reference sequence). This CDR3 spans 13 amino acids. V lost 5 bases and J 6 bases, leaving 11 bases between the germline ends. CDR3 protein: CSASGSSNSPLHF. In DNA, the CDR3 is TGCAGTGCTTCAGGGTCGAGTAATTCACCCCTCCACTTT.

This clonotype appeared a few times. V is TRBV12-3 or TRBV12-4 and J is TRBJ2-7, with 8 bases fitting TRBD1. V trimming: 7 bases; J trimming: 7 bases; junction bases outside the gene matches: 12. This CDR3 is 14 amino acids long. CDR3 nucleotide sequence: TGTGCCAGCACCTGGGGGACAGGCGTCCGGGAGCAGTACTTC. It yields the protein CASTWGTGVREQYF.

The chain couples TRBV7-9 to TRBJ2-3, with 11 nucleotides matching TRBD2. Trimming cost V 11 bases and J 2 bases; bases outside gene matches: 9. The length of the CDR3 is 15 residues. Germline-derived CDR1 and CDR2 are SEHNR and FQNEAQ (reference sequence). The CDR3 region has the DNA TGTGCCGCGGCGGGGACTAGCGGACTCACAGATACGCAGTATTTT. As protein: CAAAGTSGLTDTQYF.

The V call is TRBV20-1, the J call TRBJ1-4; TRBD1 is a possible D gene (6 bases). Trimming took off 2 bases at V and 7 bases at J, with 17 bases between the two ends. This CDR3 has 15 residues. CDR1 and CDR2 (germline): DFQATT, SNEGSKA (reference sequence). CDR3 DNA: TGCAGTGCTAGACGAACCGGGACAAGCGGTGAAAAACTGTTTTTT. This translates into CSARRTGTSGEKLFF.

The chain uses TRBV29-1 and TRBJ1-1, with TRBD1 matching 8 bases. The CDR3 extends over 13 amino acids. CDR1 is SQVTM, CDR2 ANQGSEA, per germline. V was pared by 6 bases and J by 3 bases, with 6 bases of the junction left unmatched. CDR3 in DNA: TGCAGCGTGCGGACAGGGCTCGACACTGAAGCTTTCTTT. This encodes CSVRTGLDTEAFF. Using reference TRBV29-1 and TRBJ1-1 for the parts outside the CDR3, the full variable domain is SAVISQKPSRDICQRGTSLTIQCQVDSQVTMMFWYRQQPGQSLTLIATANQGSEATYESGFVIDKFPISRPNLTFSTLTVSNMSPEDSSIYLCSVRTGLDTEAFFGQGTRLTVV.

The CDR3 DNA sequence: TGTGCCAGCAGTGACTACTCCGGGGAGACCCAGTACTTC. Encoded protein: CASSDYSGETQYF. The chain recombines TRBV12-3 or TRBV12-4 with TRBJ2-5, with D perhaps TRBD2 (5 bases). The CDR3 is 13 amino acids. Trimming left V 5 bases short and J 5 bases short, with 12 bases between.